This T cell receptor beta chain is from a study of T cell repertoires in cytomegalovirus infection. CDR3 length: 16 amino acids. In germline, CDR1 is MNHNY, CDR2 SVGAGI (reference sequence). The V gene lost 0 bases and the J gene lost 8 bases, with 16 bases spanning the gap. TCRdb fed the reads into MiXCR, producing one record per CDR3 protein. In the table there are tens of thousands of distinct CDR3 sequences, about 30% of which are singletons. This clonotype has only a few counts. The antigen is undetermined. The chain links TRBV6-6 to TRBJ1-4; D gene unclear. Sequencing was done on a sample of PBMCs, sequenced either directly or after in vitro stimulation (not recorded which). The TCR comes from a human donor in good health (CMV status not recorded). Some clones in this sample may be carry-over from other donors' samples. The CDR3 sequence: CASSYSNFRPGEKLFF. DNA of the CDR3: TGTGCCAGCAGTTACTCGAACTTCCGCCCCGGGGAAAAACTGTTTTTT.